This T cell receptor beta chain was sequenced for a study of T cell repertoires in cytomegalovirus infection (dated by TCRdb to between 2018 and 2021). About the investigation overall: The HLA type of each donor mattered for the analysis, because public TCR beta signatures pointed to carriage of CMV infection along with the matching HLA type.

The instrument was an Illumina HiSeq 1500. TCRdb redid the processing of the public reads, applying fastp at Q25 and MiXCR, and retained in-frame beta chains. Rows matching on CDR3 protein sequence are summarized as one entry with the most common DNA and genes. The sample table holds hundreds of thousands of distinct CDR3 sequences, of which less than 20% were seen once. The ten largest clonotypes hold approximately 10% of the sample. Beyond this particular receptor, the publication reports: The ex vivo response was dominated by HLA-C-restricted CMV-specific TCR beta clonotypes, which also provided the single most frequent clonotype in two of eight donors. In both this cohort and an independent cohort of 352 donors, the cumulative frequency of public TCR beta family members distinguished carriers of CMV infection plus the relevant HLA type.

As to this clonotype: Its antigen is unknown. One base away there is no much larger clone; base qualities are not given.

From the cysteine through the phenylalanine, the CDR3 covers 13 amino acids. The CDR3 DNA has 39 bases and is translated from base 1. Taken from the germline V gene (reference sequence), the CDR1 and CDR2 loops are LNHDA and SQIVND. Trimming costs V 3 bases and J 3 bases, and their ends lie 6 bases apart. Recombination connected TRBV19 to TRBJ1-5, with the D segment identity uncertain. The sequencing sample was made of PBMCs. This TCR derives from a human donor in good health (CMV status not recorded). Some clones in this sample may be carry-over from other donors' samples. The nucleotide sequence reads as follows: TGTGCCAGTAGTATCAGTGCCAATCAGCCCCAGCATTTT. Its protein product is CASSISANQPQHF.